This entry lists 31 T cell receptor beta chains sequenced from one sample in a study of control samples from healthy donors and cancer patients. TCRdb's table, derived via immunoSEQ multiplex PCR, lists solely in-frame clones and lacks some. The table lists approximately 160,000 clones, about 94% of them singletons. Sequencing was done on a sample of blood. These receptors were taken from a woman aged 25 to 45 in good health.

This clone was seen once. This sequence joins TRBV12-5 and TRBJ2-1; 8 positions match TRBD1. Germline V CDR1 and CDR2: LGHNT, FRNRAP. The length of the CDR3 is 14 residues. After removal of 5 bases from V and 6 bases from J, the junction contained 6 bases not matched to a gene. The CDR3 loop is CASGPQGAGNEQFF. In DNA, the CDR3 is TGTGCTAGTGGTCCCCAGGGGGCTGGCAATGAGCAGTTCTTC.

The chain joins TRBV10-3 to TRBJ2-1; D ambiguous. With 4 bases removed from V and 5 bases from J, the gap between germline ends came to 9 bases. The length of the CDR3 is 13 residues. The germline CDR1 and CDR2 sequences are ENHRY and SYGVKD. The CDR3 DNA sequence: TGTGCCATCAGTGGCGAGAGAAACAATGAGCAGTTCTTC. This codes for CAISGERNNEQFF.

The chain combines TRBV19 with TRBJ2-7; 11 bases are a match to TRBD1. The CDR3 is 14 residues long. J lost 6 bases, V lost 6 bases, and 7 bases had no gene match. CDR1 and CDR2 (germline): LNHDA, SQIVND (reference sequence). CDR3 protein: CASSPGQGVPEQYF. DNA of the CDR3: TGTGCCAGTAGCCCGGGACAGGGGGTTCCCGAGCAGTACTTC.

This rearrangement joins TRBV27 to TRBJ2-2; possibly TRBD1 for D (6 bases). CDR3 length: 16 residues. V lost 4 bases and J lost 1, with 13 bases in between. The germline gives CDR1 MNHEY, CDR2 SMNVEV (reference sequence). Here the CDR3 DNA reads TGTGCCAGCAGTTCCTTACAGGGTGGGAACACCGGGGAGCTGTTTTTT. Amino acid sequence: CASSSLQGGNTGELFF.

This chain links TRBV28 with TRBJ2-2; D is unclear. There are 15 residues in the CDR3. Germline V gene data show CDR1 as MDHEN and CDR2 as SYDVKM. V dropped 7 bases and J dropped 2 bases, with 14 bases sitting between them. CDR3 in DNA: TGTGCCAGCACTCGTGCCAGCCTTAACACCGGGGAGCTGTTTTTT. Encoded protein: CASTRASLNTGELFF.

The J gene is TRBJ2-1, the V gene TRBV29-1; 7 bases map to TRBD2. In germline, CDR1 is SQVTM, CDR2 ANQGSEA. The length of the CDR3 is 15 residues. The V gene end was trimmed by 4 bases and the J gene end by 0 bases; junction bases not matched to a gene: 6. In DNA, the CDR3 is TGCAGCGTTGCGCGGGGGTCAAGCTCCTACAATGAGCAGTTCTTC. The encoded protein is CSVARGSSSYNEQFF.

The chain uses TRBV7-9 and TRBJ2-7; D possibly corresponds to TRBD2 (5 bases). Between the trimmed V and J ends, which lost 0 bases and 2 bases, there was a span of 8 bases. Germline-derived CDR1 and CDR2 are SEHNR and FQNEAQ (reference sequence). This CDR3 is 14 amino acids long. In DNA, the CDR3 is TGTGCCAGCAGCTTAGCGGGAGTCACCTACGAGCAGTACTTC. Its protein product is CASSLAGVTYEQYF.

The chain couples TRBV13 to TRBJ2-1; 10 bases map to TRBD1. The germline V gene encodes CDR1 PRHDT and CDR2 FYEKMQ (reference sequence). CDR3 size: 15 residues. V trimming: 3 bases; J trimming: 9 bases; junction bases outside the gene matches: 8. The CDR3 sequence: CASSFKGDRGGEQFF. CDR3 in DNA: TGTGCCAGCAGCTTTAAAGGGGACAGGGGAGGTGAGCAGTTCTTC.

The V and J genes are TRBV15 and TRBJ1-5; D ambiguous. V was shortened by 4 bases and J by 7 bases, with 11 bases between the two germline ends. The length of the CDR3 is 13 residues. The germline V gene has CDR1 LNHNV and CDR2 YYDKDF (reference sequence). The CDR3 sequence: CATSNVGRQPQHF. For the CDR3, the DNA is TGTGCCACCAGCAACGTCGGACGGCAGCCCCAGCATTTT.

The chain uses TRBV30 and TRBJ2-7, with a tentative D call TRBD1 (5 bases). V was trimmed by 8 bases and J by 2 bases, leaving 19 bases between them. This CDR3 is built from 14 residues. Per germline, CDR1 GTSNPN and CDR2 SVGIG (reference sequence). The CDR3 loop is CAGADEQGAYEQYF. In DNA form, the CDR3 reads TGTGCCGGTGCCGATGAGCAGGGCGCCTACGAGCAGTACTTC.

The rearrangement uses TRBV12-3 or TRBV12-4 and TRBJ2-1; D remains unclear. V gave up 5 bases and J gave up 9 bases, with 8 bases separating them. This CDR3 has 11 amino acids. The CDR3 coding sequence is TGTGCCAGCAGTCCCCTAGGTGAGCAGTTCTTC. Its translation: CASSPLGEQFF.

V gene TRBV7-2 combines with J gene TRBJ2-3; 9 positions match TRBD2. CDR1 and CDR2 (germline): SGHTA, FQGNSA. This CDR3 has 14 amino acids. The junction had 3 bases not matched to a gene; V was cut back by 3 bases and J by 5 bases. CDR3 region: CASSLREGQDTQYF. In nucleotides, the CDR3 is TGTGCCAGCAGCTTGCGGGAGGGCCAAGATACGCAGTATTTT.

The chain combines TRBV2 with TRBJ2-3, with TRBD1 as a possible D gene (5 bases). CDR3 length: 15 residues. Looked up from germline, CDR1 is SNHLY and CDR2 is FYNNEI. V gave up 6 bases and J gave up 3 bases, with 16 bases separating them. This chain's CDR3 is CASSPFPTVTDTQYF. CDR3 in DNA: TGTGCCAGCAGCCCATTTCCGACAGTAACAGATACGCAGTATTTT.

This rearrangement joins TRBV5-1 to TRBJ2-1; weak D call: TRBD2 (6 bases). Germline V gene lookup returns CDR1 SGHRS and CDR2 YFSETQ. Trimming removed 0 bases from V and 8 bases from J, with 27 bases in between. The CDR3 has 19 residues. The CDR3 nucleotides are TGCGCCAGCAGCTTGGTATTTACGCTCGCGGGACTGCCGGATGATGAGCAGTTCTTC. Encoded protein: CASSLVFTLAGLPDDEQFF.

The chain employs TRBV19 and TRBJ2-1; D is possibly TRBD2 (6 bases). Germline V CDR1 and CDR2: LNHDA, SQIVND (reference sequence). V lost 5 bases and J lost 7, with 12 bases in between. The CDR3 length is 13 residues. The CDR3 loop is CASSEGLNNEQFF. The CDR3 DNA is TGTGCCAGTAGTGAGGGACTCAATAATGAGCAGTTCTTC.

The chain recombines TRBV11-3 with TRBJ2-2, with D perhaps matching TRBD1 or TRBD2 (5 bases each). Per the germline V gene, CDR1 is SGHNT and CDR2 is YENEEA. CDR3 length equals 16 residues. V was shortened by 6 bases and J by 1 base, with 15 bases between the two germline ends. The CDR3 nucleotides read TGTGCCAGCAGTGATTGGGGGACCGTGAACACCGGGGAGCTGTTTTTT. This codes for CASSDWGTVNTGELFF.

The CDR3 DNA sequence: TGTGCCAGCAGTACAGCGGGCCTACGCACAGATACGCAGTATTTT. Encoded protein: CASSTAGLRTDTQYF. The chain recombines TRBV28 with TRBJ2-3; possible D gene TRBD2, 6 bases. Germline loops: CDR1 MDHEN, CDR2 SYDVKM. This CDR3 contains 15 residues. Trimming took off 5 bases at V and 1 base at J, with 13 bases between the two ends.

The sample holds one count of this clone. The V gene is TRBV6-1, the J gene TRBJ1-3; no reliable D call. Per the germline V gene, CDR1 is MNHNS and CDR2 is SASEGT. V was shortened by 4 bases and J by 1 base, with 14 bases between the two germline ends. The CDR3 runs 16 residues. As DNA, the CDR3 is TGTGCCAGCAGTGTTACCGACGGAGGATCTGGAAACACCATATATTTT. Translation: CASSVTDGGSGNTIYF.

The genes are TRBV20-1 and TRBJ2-1, with D unclear. Germline assignment: CDR1 DFQATT and CDR2 SNEGSKA (reference sequence). Between the trimmed V and J ends, which lost 1 base and 10 bases, there was a span of 8 bases. The CDR3 totals 11 residues. The DNA for the CDR3 is TGCAGTGCTAGAGTGAGTAGGGAGCAGTTCTTC. Amino acid sequence: CSARVSREQFF.

The gene calls are TRBV4-3 and TRBJ2-1; TRBD2 matches 11 bases. There are 15 residues in the CDR3. With V trimmed by 0 bases and J by 9 bases, 4 bases remained unmatched. CDR1 and CDR2 (germline): LGHNA, YSLEER. CDR3: CASSQELAGASEQFF. DNA of the CDR3: TGCGCCAGCAGCCAAGAACTAGCGGGAGCATCTGAGCAGTTCTTC.

V and J are TRBV7-9 and TRBJ2-3; tentative D call: TRBD2 (6 bases). Germline V gene data show CDR1 as SEHNR and CDR2 as FQNEAQ (reference sequence). This CDR3 is built from 17 residues. V was clipped by 1 base and J by 0 bases, with 14 bases between them. Written as DNA, the CDR3 is TGTGCCAGCAGCTTAGAGGTCGCTAGCGTAAGCACAGATACGCAGTATTTT. It codes for CASSLEVASVSTDTQYF. The whole variable domain, remainder taken from reference TRBV7-9 and TRBJ2-3, is DTGVSQNPRHKITKRGQNVTFRCDPISEHNRLYWYRQTLGQGPEFLTYFQNEAQLEKSRLLSDRFSAERPKGSFSTLEIQRTEQGDSAMYLCASSLEVASVSTDTQYFGPGTRLTVL.

The rearrangement uses TRBV7-8 and TRBJ2-2, with D tentatively TRBD1 (6 bases). With 2 bases removed from V and 3 bases from J, the gap between germline ends came to 10 bases. From germline, CDR1 is SGHVS and CDR2 FQNEAQ. The CDR3 extends over 15 amino acids. The CDR3 spells CASSLPDRYTGELFF. DNA for the CDR3: TGTGCCAGCAGCTTACCAGACAGGTACACCGGGGAGCTGTTTTTT.

This chain links TRBV4-1 with TRBJ1-2; 7 bases align to TRBD1. Germline V gene lookup returns CDR1 MGHRA and CDR2 YSYEKL. The CDR3 contains 12 residues. With V trimmed by 5 bases and J by 10 bases, 7 bases remained unmatched. In DNA, the CDR3 is TGCGCCAGCAGCAAGACAGGGATTGACTACACCTTC. Translated, it gives CASSKTGIDYTF.

V is TRBV18 and J is TRBJ2-5; the match to TRBD2 covers 14 bases. The junction had 7 bases not matched to a gene; V was cut back by 6 bases and J by 1 base. The CDR3 sequence is 17 residues long. The germline V gene encodes CDR1 KGHSH and CDR2 LQKENI. CDR3 protein: CASSAGTSGSGQETQYF. The CDR3 nucleotides are TGTGCCAGCTCGGCCGGGACTAGCGGGAGCGGCCAAGAGACCCAGTACTTC.

This rearrangement joins TRBV11-2 to TRBJ2-1; D is tentatively TRBD1 or TRBD2 (5 bases each). With 5 bases removed from V and 9 bases from J, the gap between germline ends came to 23 bases. CDR1 and CDR2 from the germline V gene are SGHAT and FQNNGV. This CDR3 contains 16 residues. The CDR3 sequence is CASSPLMGLASSEQFF. CDR3 bases: TGTGCCAGCAGCCCTCTTATGGGGCTAGCTAGCAGTGAGCAGTTCTTC.

The count of this clone is one. The rearrangement links TRBV15 to TRBJ2-7, with a possible D match to TRBD1 (6 bases). The germline gives CDR1 LNHNV, CDR2 YYDKDF (reference sequence). V lost 3 bases to trimming and J lost 2 bases, with 14 bases between them. The CDR3 sequence is 15 residues long. DNA of the CDR3: TGTGCCACCAGCAGGAGCGGCAGGGGAACCTACGAGCAGTACTTC. This translates into CATSRSGRGTYEQYF.

This clone was detected once. The J gene is TRBJ1-3, the V gene TRBV24-1; unclear D gene. V was cut by 3 bases and J by 2 bases, with 1 base left in between. CDR3 length: 12 amino acids. The germline V gene has CDR1 KGHDR and CDR2 SFDVKD. For the CDR3, the DNA is TGTGCCACCAGTGATACTGGAAACACCATATATTTT. The encoded protein is CATSDTGNTIYF.

This chain joins TRBV21-1 and TRBJ1-1. TRBV21-1 is designated a pseudogene. The CDR3 covers 15 residues. CDR3 coding DNA: TGTGCCAGCAGCAAAGGTGGGGCGAGGGGCGCTGAAGCTTTCTTT. Protein sequence: CASSKGGARGAEAFF.

This clone was seen once. The genes are TRBV2 and TRBJ2-5, with D perhaps TRBD1 (6 bases). V was trimmed by 6 bases and J by 5 bases, leaving 13 bases between them. This CDR3 region has 13 residues. Germline CDR1 is SNHLY and CDR2 is FYNNEI. This chain's CDR3 is CASRPDSRETQYF. The CDR3 DNA sequence: TGTGCCAGCAGGCCGGACAGCAGGGAGACCCAGTACTTC.

This clone was seen many times. The rearrangement links TRBV6-5 to TRBJ1-3; a possible D gene is TRBD1 (5 bases). Germline V lookup: CDR1 MNHEY, CDR2 SVGAGI. V gave up 6 bases and J gave up 0 bases, with 12 bases separating them. The CDR3 totals 15 residues. The DNA for the CDR3 is TGTGCCAGCAGCCACGGGGCAGACTCTGGAAACACCATATATTTT. Protein: CASSHGADSGNTIYF.

The J gene is TRBJ2-5, the V gene TRBV7-9; TRBD2 aligns across 12 bases. J gave up 2 bases and V 2 bases, and 6 bases lay outside the gene matches. Germline values: CDR1 SEHNR, CDR2 FQNEAQ (reference sequence). CDR3 size: 17 residues. The CDR3 nucleotides are TGTGCCAGCAGCTTACCAGGGACTAGCGGGTTTCAAGAGACCCAGTACTTC. This codes for CASSLPGTSGFQETQYF.